The 32 T cell receptor beta chains below were found in one sample sequenced in a study of immune cell composition in non-small cell lung cancer. Normal lung was taken at the farthest possible site, at least 3 cm from tumour. Here immunoSEQ multiplex PCR was the method, and the copy in TCRdb shows in-frame clones only, minus some. The table lists over a thousand clones, about 81% of them singletons. The sequenced sample was non-adjacent lung tissue. These receptors were taken from a human donor with non-small cell lung cancer.

The chain combines TRBV19 with TRBJ1-3, with TRBD1 identical over 7 bases. This CDR3 is 16 amino acids long. V lost 3 bases to trimming and J lost 4 bases; unmatched junction nucleotides: 9. From germline, CDR1 is LNHDA and CDR2 SQIVND (reference sequence). The CDR3 sequence: CASSMGQLVSGNTIYF. Written as DNA, the CDR3 is TGTGCCAGTAGTATGGGACAGCTCGTCTCAGGAAACACCATATATTTT.

This clone was detected once. This chain links TRBV29-1 with TRBJ2-7, with unresolved D. Trimming took 2 bases from V and 1 from J, leaving 3 bases between them. The germline V gene has CDR1 SQVTM and CDR2 ANQGSEA. The length of the CDR3 is 11 residues. The CDR3 DNA sequence: TGCAGCGTTGAACATTCCTACGAGCAGTACTTC. Its protein is CSVEHSYEQYF.

J is TRBJ2-2 and V is TRBV9; 7 bases line up with TRBD2. The germline CDR1 and CDR2 sequences are SGDLS and YYNGEE. The V segment lost 4 bases and the J segment 0 bases; nucleotides outside the gene matches: 3. This CDR3 spans 15 amino acids. CDR3 nucleotide sequence: TGTGCCAGCAGCCATGGGGGGGCGAACACCGGGGAGCTGTTTTTT. It specifies CASSHGGANTGELFF.

The genes are TRBV7-9 and TRBJ2-1; 10 bases match TRBD1. This CDR3 comprises 17 residues. Trimming at V came to 8 bases and at J to 0 bases, leaving 10 bases not matched to a gene. CDR1 is SEHNR, CDR2 FQNEAQ, per germline (reference sequence). For the CDR3, the DNA is TGTGCCAGCTCCGGGACAGGGGCATCGAGCTCCTACAATGAGCAGTTCTTC. Its protein is CASSGTGASSSYNEQFF. Together with reference TRBV7-9 and TRBJ2-1, the CDR3 gives the full variable domain: DTGVSQNPRHKITKRGQNVTFRCDPISEHNRLYWYRQTLGQGPEFLTYFQNEAQLEKSRLLSDRFSAERPKGSFSTLEIQRTEQGDSAMYLCASSGTGASSSYNEQFFGPGTRLTVL.

V gene TRBV5-1 combines with J gene TRBJ2-7, with a weak D call TRBD1 (6 bases). Germline V gene lookup returns CDR1 SGHRS and CDR2 YFSETQ. V gave up 4 bases and J gave up 1 base, with 15 bases separating them. The CDR3 totals 15 residues. The CDR3 reads CASSLAGGQSYEQYF. The DNA of the CDR3 is TGCGCCAGCAGCCTGGCCGGTGGACAGTCCTACGAGCAGTACTTC.

The chain combines TRBV6-4 with TRBJ2-3; 7 bases agree with TRBD1. The trim removed 3 bases at V and 1 base at J, leaving 1 base unmatched. Germline CDR1 is MRHNA and CDR2 is SNTAGT. The CDR3 runs 14 residues. CDR3 nucleotides: TGTGCCAGCAGTGAAGGACAGGGCACAGATACGCAGTATTTT. Protein sequence: CASSEGQGTDTQYF.

Only a few counts were recorded for this clone. V gene TRBV7-9 combines with J gene TRBJ2-7; 7 bases fit TRBD2. Per the germline V gene, CDR1 is SEHNR and CDR2 is FQNEAQ (reference sequence). The CDR3 contains 13 residues. J gave up 5 bases and V 5 bases, and 6 bases lay outside the gene matches. CDR3 residues: CASSLNAGDEQYF. CDR3 coding DNA: TGTGCCAGCAGCCTCAACGCGGGAGACGAGCAGTACTTC.

The chain carries TRBV5-1 and TRBJ2-7; TRBD1 aligns across 8 bases. Trimming took 2 bases from V and 7 from J; bases not matched to a gene: 8. The CDR3 is 14 residues long. Germline V gene data show CDR1 as SGHRS and CDR2 as YFSETQ. This CDR3 is CASSFGQGAGEQYF. In DNA, the CDR3 is TGCGCCAGCAGCTTCGGCCAGGGGGCGGGTGAGCAGTACTTC.

This clone is a singleton in its sample. This chain uses TRBV7-6 with TRBJ2-3; the D is unclear. CDR1 SGHVS and CDR2 FNYEAQ come from the germline V gene. This CDR3 region has 13 residues. The ends were cut back, 4 bases at V and 4 bases at J, with 9 bases in the middle. CDR3 loop: CASSSPPADTQYF. As DNA, the CDR3 is TGTGCCAGCAGCTCCCCTCCGGCAGATACGCAGTATTTT.

This chain uses TRBV7-2 with TRBJ2-3, with D unclear. The CDR3 runs 13 residues. The V gene lost 5 bases and the J gene lost 7 bases, with 13 bases spanning the gap. CDR1 is SGHTA and CDR2 is FQGNSA in the germline V gene. CDR3 sequence (DNA): TGTGCCAGCAGCGGTTACCTCGACAATACGCAGTATTTT. It codes for CASSGYLDNTQYF.

The V gene is TRBV29-1, the J gene TRBJ1-1, with D possibly being TRBD1 (5 bases). CDR1 and CDR2 (germline): SQVTM, ANQGSEA. The CDR3 runs 15 residues. The ends were cut back, 2 bases at V and 1 base at J, with 14 bases in the middle. The CDR3 loop is CSVERDDRTNTEAFF. As DNA, the CDR3 is TGCAGCGTTGAAAGGGATGACAGAACGAACACTGAAGCTTTCTTT.

In its sample, this clone was seen a few times. The chain recombines TRBV5-1 with TRBJ2-2, with a possible D match to TRBD2 (6 bases). The CDR3 covers 14 residues. The germline gives CDR1 SGHRS, CDR2 YFSETQ. V lost 5 bases and J 2 bases, leaving 10 bases between the germline ends. In DNA, the CDR3 is TGCGCCAGCAGTCGGGACTCCAACACCGGGGAGCTGTTTTTT. Translated: CASSRDSNTGELFF.

The chain joins TRBV5-1 to TRBJ2-3, with TRBD1 as a possible D gene (5 bases). Germline lookup yields CDR1 SGHRS and CDR2 YFSETQ. V shed 3 bases and J shed 1 base, with 12 bases lying between them. CDR3 length: 15 amino acids. The CDR3 DNA sequence: TGCGCCAGCAGCTGGATAGGGGAAGGCACAGATACGCAGTATTTT. This codes for CASSWIGEGTDTQYF. Filled out from reference TRBV5-1 and TRBJ2-3, the complete variable domain reads KAGVTQTPRYLIKTRGQQVTLSCSPISGHRSVSWYQQTPGQGLQFLFEYFSETQRNKGNFPGRFSGRQFSNSRSEMNVSTLELGDSALYLCASSWIGEGTDTQYFGPGTRLTVL.

This rearrangement joins TRBV6-5 to TRBJ2-1; the match to TRBD2 covers 13 bases. V trimming: 5 bases; J trimming: 13 bases; junction bases outside the gene matches: 11. CDR1 is MNHEY, CDR2 SVGAGI, per germline. The CDR3 contains 15 residues. The CDR3 bases are TGTGCCAGCAGTCAAAGACTAGCGGGAGGCTCAGCACAGTTCTTC. Protein: CASSQRLAGGSAQFF.

In regard to this clone: Germline is not matched at one junction end, which may reflect a read error. DNA of the CDR3: TGTGCCAGCAGCTTGGGACAGGGGTTTAGTACTGAAGCTTTCTTT. Translating gives CASSLGQGFSTEAFF. This chain connects TRBV5-3 to TRBJ1-1, with 10 bases identical to TRBD1. TRBV5-3 is treated as an ORF (open reading frame) with a function not yet certain. The length of the CDR3 is 15 residues.

The rearrangement links TRBV4-3 to TRBJ1-6, with unresolved D. CDR1 is LGHNA, CDR2 YSLEER, per germline. The V end lost 4 bases, the J end lost 11 bases, and 15 bases lay between the germline ends. CDR3 length: 14 residues. CDR3 bases: TGCGCCAGCAGCCCTCGGGCCGAGGGAACACCCCTCCACTTT. The encoded protein is CASSPRAEGTPLHF.

The CDR3 sequence is CASSLEAEQYF. CDR3 DNA sequence: TGTGCCAGCAGCTTAGAAGCCGAGCAGTACTTC. The chain is built from TRBV7-8 and TRBJ2-7, with unresolved D. V was pared by 1 base and J by 6 bases, with 4 bases between. Germline CDR1 is SGHVS and CDR2 is FQNEAQ. The CDR3 consists of 11 residues.

V is TRBV19 and J is TRBJ1-2, with 9 positions matching TRBD1. This CDR3 has 15 residues. The V and J ends lost 5 bases and 8 bases, in that order; junction bases with no gene match: 12. Germline CDR1 and CDR2: LNHDA and SQIVND (reference sequence). The chain's CDR3 is CASSLRQGGFPGYTF. For the CDR3, the DNA is TGTGCCAGTAGTCTTCGACAGGGGGGCTTCCCGGGCTACACCTTC. Variable domain in full (rest from reference TRBV19 and TRBJ1-2): DGGITQSPKYLFRKEGQNVTLSCEQNLNHDAMYWYRQDPGQGLRLIYYSQIVNDFQKGDIAEGYSVSREKKESFPLTVTSAQKNPTAFYLCASSLRQGGFPGYTFGSGTRLTVV.

The chain recombines TRBV7-9 with TRBJ2-1, with 11 bases fitting TRBD2. Germline CDR1 SEHNR, CDR2 FQNEAQ (reference sequence). V shed 4 bases, J shed 3 bases, and the junction held 14 bases outside the gene matches. There are 19 residues in the CDR3. The CDR3 loop reads CASSSTLAGVGRDYNEQFF. CDR3 nucleotides: TGTGCCAGCAGCTCCACACTAGCGGGAGTAGGGAGGGACTACAATGAGCAGTTCTTC.

This CDR3 is CASSLGQGFSTEAFF. The DNA for the CDR3 is TGTGCCAGCAGCTTGGGACAGGGGTTTAGTACTGAAGCTTTCTTT. V usage is TRBV5-4 and J usage is TRBJ1-1, with 8 positions matching TRBD1. This CDR3 spans 15 amino acids. The V gene end was trimmed by 0 bases and the J gene end by 5 bases; junction bases not matched to a gene: 6. Germline CDR1 is SGHNT and CDR2 is YYREEE (reference sequence).

In this sample, this clone is large. This sequence joins TRBV4-2 and TRBJ1-2; 9 bases fit TRBD1. The germline V gene encodes CDR1 LGHNA and CDR2 YNFKEQ. Losses at the gene ends were 2 bases for V and 3 bases for J; bases not matched to a gene: 4. The CDR3 has 15 amino acids. The CDR3 sequence is CASSQTGTGYYGYTF. The CDR3 bases are TGTGCCAGCAGCCAAACAGGGACAGGGTACTATGGCTACACCTTC.

J is TRBJ1-3 and V is TRBV7-2; D gene unclear. Germline values: CDR1 SGHTA, CDR2 FQGNSA. The CDR3 totals 16 residues. Trimming pared 5 bases from V and 4 bases from J, leaving 18 bases between. The CDR3 loop reads CASSPNAVPGGNTIYF. The CDR3 DNA is TGTGCCAGCAGCCCAAACGCGGTCCCGGGAGGAAACACCATATATTTT.

The chain links TRBV6-6 to TRBJ2-1, with unresolved D. The CDR3 loop spans 14 amino acids. Germline V CDR1 and CDR2: MNHNY, SVGAGI (reference sequence). Trimming removed 0 bases at V and 3 bases at J, with 6 bases between. For the CDR3, the DNA is TGTGCCAGCAGTTACTCGAGAGTCTACAATGAGCAGTTCTTC. As protein: CASSYSRVYNEQFF.

The rearrangement uses TRBV27 and TRBJ2-7; tentative D call: TRBD2 (6 bases). V was clipped by 5 bases and J by 3 bases, with 11 bases between them. The length of the CDR3 is 13 residues. The germline V gene encodes CDR1 MNHEY and CDR2 SMNVEV (reference sequence). The CDR3 here is CASSRERDYEQYF. The DNA for the CDR3 is TGTGCCAGCAGTCGGGAGAGGGACTACGAGCAGTACTTC.

The CDR3 reads CASSQGKAGQPQHF. CDR3 bases: TGCGCCAGCAGCCAAGGGAAGGCAGGGCAGCCCCAGCATTTT. The chain couples TRBV4-3 to TRBJ1-5; D possibly corresponds to TRBD1 (5 bases). The CDR3 runs 14 residues. The V end was cut by 1 base, the J end by 7 bases, with 11 bases between. Germline-derived CDR1 and CDR2 are LGHNA and YSLEER.

The chain employs TRBV6-9 and TRBJ2-1; the D is unclear. The germline V and J ends were trimmed by 4 bases and 3 bases, with 4 bases remaining between them. This CDR3 region has 12 residues. Germline-derived CDR1 and CDR2 are MNHGY and SVAAGI. CDR3 in amino acids: CASSSIYNEQFF. Written as DNA, the CDR3 is TGTGCCAGCAGTTCCATCTACAATGAGCAGTTCTTC.

The CDR3 sequence is CASSLAALNSGANVLTF. The CDR3 DNA reads TGTGCCAGCAGCTTAGCAGCACTAAACTCTGGGGCCAACGTCCTGACTTTC. This rearrangement joins TRBV7-9 to TRBJ2-6; no reliable D call. Trimming cost V 0 bases and J 0 bases, with 9 bases left between them. The germline V gene has CDR1 SEHNR and CDR2 FQNEAQ (reference sequence). The CDR3 consists of 17 residues.

This clone was picked up one time. The CDR3 coding sequence is TGTGCCAGCAGTTTAGACAGCTATGCAACTAATGAAAAACTGTTTTTT. Translating gives CASSLDSYATNEKLFF. The V gene is TRBV6-5, the J gene TRBJ1-4; TRBD1 is a possible D gene (5 bases). Trimming pared 4 bases from V and 0 bases from J, leaving 12 bases between. The germline V gene encodes CDR1 MNHEY and CDR2 SVGAGI. The CDR3 consists of 16 residues.

The V gene is TRBV11-3, the J gene TRBJ2-7; D ambiguous. The CDR3 spans 14 residues. The ends were cut back, 3 bases at V and 5 bases at J, with 14 bases in the middle. The germline CDR1 and CDR2 sequences are SGHNT and YENEEA. The DNA for the CDR3 is TGTGCCAGCAGCTTGATCGCCGGGTTTGACGAGCAGTACTTC. It is translated as CASSLIAGFDEQYF.

V usage is TRBV25-1 and J usage is TRBJ2-4, with D possibly TRBD2 on 7 matching bases. CDR1 MGHDK and CDR2 SYGVNS come from the germline V gene. Trimming removed 1 base at V and 1 base at J, with 14 bases between. The length of the CDR3 is 17 residues. The CDR3 sequence is CASSELGGDSAKNIQYF. In DNA form, the CDR3 reads TGTGCCAGCAGTGAATTAGGGGGGGATTCGGCCAAAAACATTCAGTACTTC. The whole variable domain, filled in from reference TRBV25-1 and TRBJ2-4, reads EADIYQTPRYLVIGTGKKITLECSQTMGHDKMYWYQQDPGMELHLIHYSYGVNSTEKGDLSSESTVSRIRTEHFPLTLESARPSHTSQYLCASSELGGDSAKNIQYFGAGTRLSVL.

The chain carries TRBV5-4 and TRBJ2-1; no reliable D call. Germline CDR1 SGHNT, CDR2 YYREEE (reference sequence). Between the trimmed V and J ends, which lost 1 base and 6 bases, there was a span of 8 bases. The CDR3 loop spans 13 amino acids. CDR3 DNA sequence: TGTGCCAGCAGCTTGCACCGGAGCAATGAGCAGTTCTTC. Amino acids: CASSLHRSNEQFF.

This rearrangement joins TRBV27 to TRBJ2-1, with TRBD2 matching over 12 bases. The germline V gene encodes CDR1 MNHEY and CDR2 SMNVEV (reference sequence). This CDR3 is 17 amino acids long. V trimming: 0 bases; J trimming: 6 bases; junction bases outside the gene matches: 6. CDR3 DNA: TGTGCCAGCAGTTTATCCTCGGGACTAGCGGGCTTCAATGAGCAGTTCTTC. It yields the protein CASSLSSGLAGFNEQFF.